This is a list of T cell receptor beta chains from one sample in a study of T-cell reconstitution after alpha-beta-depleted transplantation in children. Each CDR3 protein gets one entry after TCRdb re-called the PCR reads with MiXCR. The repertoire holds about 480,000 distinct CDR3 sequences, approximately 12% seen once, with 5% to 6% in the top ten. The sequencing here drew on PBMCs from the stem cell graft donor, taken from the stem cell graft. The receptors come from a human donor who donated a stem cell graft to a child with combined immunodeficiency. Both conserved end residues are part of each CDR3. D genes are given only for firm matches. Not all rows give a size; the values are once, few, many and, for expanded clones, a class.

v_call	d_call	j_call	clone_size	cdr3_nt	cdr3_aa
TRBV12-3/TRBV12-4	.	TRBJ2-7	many	TGTGCCAGCAGTTTAGTGGGGCTGGAGCAGTACTTC	CASSLVGLEQYF
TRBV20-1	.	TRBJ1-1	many	TGCAGTGCTAGCCTAGGCAGGGGTGGCACTGAAGCTTTCTTT	CSASLGRGGTEAFF
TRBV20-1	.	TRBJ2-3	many	TGCAGTGCTAGAGGGCCTACTATAGGATCCACAGATACGCAGTATTTT	CSARGPTIGSTDTQYF
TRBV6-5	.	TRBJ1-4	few	TGTGCCAGCAGGGGGAGGGGGATATCTAATGAAAAACTGTTTTTT	CASRGRGISNEKLFF
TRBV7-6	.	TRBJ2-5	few	TGTGCCAGCAGCGCACCAGGAGGCAGGGAGACCCAGTACTTC	CASSAPGGRETQYF
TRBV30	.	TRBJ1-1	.	TGTGCCTGTCCGAGGGGGACTGAAGCTTTCTTT	CACPRGTEAFF
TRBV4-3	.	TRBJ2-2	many	TGCGCCAGCAGCCAAGAACCCACTAACACCGGGGAGCTGTTTTTT	CASSQEPTNTGELFF
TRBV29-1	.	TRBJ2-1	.	TGCAGCGTTGCTCGGGGGACCCTCGGCAATGAGCAGTTCTTC	CSVARGTLGNEQFF
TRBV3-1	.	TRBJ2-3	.	TGTGCCAGCAGCCAATATACCAGAGGGCTCACAGATACGCAGTATTTT	CASSQYTRGLTDTQYF
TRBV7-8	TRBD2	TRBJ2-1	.	TGTGCCAGCAGCTCCCCTGAGCGGGAGCCCTCCTACAATGAGCAGTTCTTC	CASSSPEREPSYNEQFF
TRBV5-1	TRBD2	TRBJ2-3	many	TGCGCCAGCAGCTTGGGTGCGGGAGCTGCAGATACGCAGTATTTT	CASSLGAGAADTQYF
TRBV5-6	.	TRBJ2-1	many	TGTGCCAGCAGCTTGGGGGGGGCCCCCTACAATGAGCAGTTCTTC	CASSLGGAPYNEQFF
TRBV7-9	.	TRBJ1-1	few	TGTGCCAGCAGGGTTACCTCGAACACTGAAGCTTTCTTT	CASRVTSNTEAFF
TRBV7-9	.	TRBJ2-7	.	TGTGCCAGCAGCTTATCCCTAAGGGACAACTCCTACGAGCAGTACTTC	CASSLSLRDNSYEQYF
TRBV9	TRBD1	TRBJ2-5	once	TGTGCCAGCAGCCCTCGGACAGGGCTAGAGACCCAGTACTTC	CASSPRTGLETQYF
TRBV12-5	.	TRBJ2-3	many	TGTGCTAGTGCCAAGGGGGAGTCAACGACAGATACGCAGTATTTT	CASAKGESTTDTQYF
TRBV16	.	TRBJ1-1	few	TGTGCCAGCAGCCAATTTGGACTCGGGGCTTCTAAAGCTTTCTTT	CASSQFGLGASKAFF
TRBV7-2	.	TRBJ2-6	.	TGTGCCAGCAGCTTAGCCCCGACAGGATACTCTGGGGCCAACGTCCTGACTTTC	CASSLAPTGYSGANVLTF
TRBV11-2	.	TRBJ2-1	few	TGTGCCAGCAGCGGCAACCCTGCTGGAGAGGAGAAGTACAATGAGCAGTTCTTC	CASSGNPAGEEKYNEQFF
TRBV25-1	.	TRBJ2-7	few	TGTGCCAGCACCGGGACTTACCAGTACGAGCAGTACTTC	CASTGTYQYEQYF
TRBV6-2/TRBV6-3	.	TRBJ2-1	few	TGTGCCAGCAGTTACTCGGGGACCGCGTGGGATGAGCAGTTCTTC	CASSYSGTAWDEQFF
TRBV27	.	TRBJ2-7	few	TGTGCCAGCAGAAGCCTTCAAGCCGGGACAAAAAACGAGCAGTACTTC	CASRSLQAGTKNEQYF
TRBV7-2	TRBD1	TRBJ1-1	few	TGTGCCAGCAGCATACAGGGGGGGAACACTGAAGCTTTCTTT	CASSIQGGNTEAFF